The 8 T cell receptor beta chains below were found in one sample sequenced in a study of T cells expressing NK-cell markers. No DNA is given; TCRdb re-called the 5' RACE reads and lists each CDR3 protein once. The sample has approximately 550,000 distinct CDR3 sequences. Specimen: blood T cells: a sorted CD56 or NKG2C T cell subset, CD4+ or CD8+ T cells, or bulk PBMC T cells (not recorded which). The origin of the receptors is a man younger than 30 in good health.

The V and J genes are TRBV12-3 or TRBV12-4 and TRBJ1-5; the D call of TRBD1 rests on TCRdb alone, since no DNA is present to check it. The CDR3 runs to 14 residues. CDR3 loop: CASSLGRAGQPQHF.

V and J are TRBV19 and TRBJ2-2; the TCRdb call, TRBD1, lacks DNA for checking. The germline CDR1 and CDR2 sequences are LNHDA and SQIVND (reference sequence). CDR3 length: 15 amino acids. The CDR3: CASSSAGTGAGELFF. Based on the CDR3 plus reference TRBV19 and TRBJ2-2, the full variable domain is DGGITQSPKYLFRKEGQNVTLSCEQNLNHDAMYWYRQDPGQGLRLIYYSQIVNDFQKGDIAEGYSVSREKKESFPLTVTSAQKNPTAFYLCASSSAGTGAGELFFGEGSRLTVL.

The rearrangement uses TRBV7-8 and TRBJ2-3; TCRdb reports TRBD2, a call that lacks DNA to check it against. The CDR3 has 20 residues. The germline CDR1 and CDR2 sequences are SGHVS and FQNEAQ. The CDR3 loop is CASSANHRDYRSKNTDTQYF.

The chain is built from TRBV13 and TRBJ2-2; as DNA is missing, the TRBD1 call by TCRdb cannot be tested. The germline V gene encodes CDR1 PRHDT and CDR2 FYEKMQ (reference sequence). The CDR3 is 14 residues long. CDR3 region: CASINRENTGELFF.

The chain uses TRBV12-3 or TRBV12-4 and TRBJ2-2. The CDR3 contains 13 residues. The CDR3 reads CASTRENTGELFF.

The gene calls are TRBV21-1 and TRBJ2-7; checking the TCRdb D call of TRBD1 is not possible without DNA. TRBV21-1 is shown as a pseudogene. The CDR3 runs to 15 residues. CDR3 in amino acids: CASSNGRDRQYEQYF.

The chain couples TRBV19 to TRBJ2-1; TCRdb lists TRBD1, though no DNA is available to test this call. CDR3 size: 16 residues. Germline V gives CDR1 LNHDA, CDR2 SQIVND (reference sequence). The CDR3 reads CASSIYLAGSGNEQFF. Full variable domain (rest looked up from reference TRBV19 and TRBJ2-1): DGGITQSPKYLFRKEGQNVTLSCEQNLNHDAMYWYRQDPGQGLRLIYYSQIVNDFQKGDIAEGYSVSREKKESFPLTVTSAQKNPTAFYLCASSIYLAGSGNEQFFGPGTRLTVL.

The chain joins TRBV29-1 to TRBJ2-5; TCRdb selects TRBD1, and the lack of DNA leaves this call unchecked. This CDR3 contains 19 residues. Per the germline V gene, CDR1 is SQVTM and CDR2 is ANQGSEA. The CDR3 reads CSVEYKGQGSQYPQETQYF.